The 7 T cell receptor beta chains below all came from one sample that was sequenced in a study of blood T cells in healthy people across ages. Next came a second PCR, run for about 6 to 12 cycles, which used a sample-barcoded 5' primer along with a J-beta primer mix. Using its own MiXCR run on the 5' RACE reads, TCRdb lists one record per CDR3 protein. The data show around 1.5 million distinct CDR3 sequences, with approximately 59% seen just once and over 5% held by the top ten. Sequencing input: blood. Receptor source: a man aged 18 to 29 in good health.

The chain recombines TRBV11-2 with TRBJ2-3; tentative D call: TRBD2 (5 bases). The CDR3 contains 14 residues. V dropped 4 bases and J dropped 3 bases, with 11 bases sitting between them. Per germline, CDR1 SGHAT and CDR2 FQNNGV. CDR3: CASSSWTGTDTQYF. As DNA, the CDR3 is TGTGCCAGCAGCTCCTGGACTGGAACAGATACGCAGTATTTT.

In this sample, this clonotype turned up once. This chain joins TRBV27 and TRBJ1-6, with D unclear. This CDR3 region has 15 residues. The V gene's germline CDR1 is MNHEY and CDR2 SMNVEV (reference sequence). With 1 base removed from V and 5 bases from J, the gap between germline ends came to 9 bases. CDR3 coding DNA: TGTGCCAGCAGTTTATGGTCCGGGGATAATTCACCCCTCCACTTT. Residues: CASSLWSGDNSPLHF.

This clonotype is a singleton in its sample. The CDR3 protein is CASVWGAIYEQYF. CDR3 nucleotide sequence: TGTGCCAGCGTCTGGGGCGCAATCTACGAGCAGTACTTC. This chain uses TRBV6-1 with TRBJ2-7; D possibly corresponds to TRBD1 (5 bases). Between the trimmed V and J ends, which lost 8 bases and 3 bases, there was a span of 14 bases. The CDR3 is 13 amino acids. The germline V gene has CDR1 MNHNS and CDR2 SASEGT.

V is TRBV5-4 and J is TRBJ1-2, with TRBD1 identical over 7 bases. The CDR3 is made up of 14 amino acids. Per the germline V gene, CDR1 is SGHNT and CDR2 is YYREEE (reference sequence). V trimming: 2 bases; J trimming: 5 bases; junction bases outside the gene matches: 6. The CDR3 loop reads CASSFYGTVYGYTF. CDR3 DNA: TGTGCCAGCAGCTTCTACGGGACAGTTTATGGCTACACCTTC.

V is TRBV12-3 or TRBV12-4 and J is TRBJ2-6; TRBD1 might be the D (6 bases). The CDR3 spans 15 residues. Trimming shortened V by 3 bases and J by 3 bases, and 9 bases separated the two germline ends. CDR3 coding DNA: TGTGCCAGCAGTTTGAGGGGGAATGGGGCCAACGTCCTGACTTTC. This sequence encodes CASSLRGNGANVLTF.

This clonotype was picked up one time. The rearrangement uses TRBV27 and TRBJ2-7; 14 bases align to TRBD2. Germline CDR1 MNHEY, CDR2 SMNVEV (reference sequence). After removal of 6 bases from V and 1 base from J, the junction contained 8 bases not matched to a gene. The CDR3 is 17 residues long. CDR3 sequence reads: CASSPGLAGEPSYEQYF. CDR3 nucleotides: TGTGCCAGCAGCCCGGGACTAGCGGGAGAGCCATCCTACGAGCAGTACTTC.

V and J are TRBV20-1 and TRBJ2-7; TRBD2 matches at 8 bases. The CDR3 has 15 amino acids. CDR1 DFQATT and CDR2 SNEGSKA come from the germline V gene (reference sequence). Trimming cost V 6 bases and J 5 bases; bases outside gene matches: 15. In nucleotides, the CDR3 is TGCAGTGCCGTTAGCGGGAATGGCCCTGGGCACGAGCAGTACTTC. It translates to CSAVSGNGPGHEQYF.